The 11 T cell receptor beta chains given below trace back to one sample, sequenced in a study of OX40 agonist ivuxolimab in advanced cancers. Sequencing was performed with immunoSEQ multiplex PCR; in TCRdb, only in-frame clones are kept and a portion is missing. The data hold around 80,000 clones, with just under 95% observed a single time. This material consisted of CD4+ or CD8+ T cells sorted from blood, taken in a trial of the OX40 agonist ivuxolimab. These receptor sequences come from an adult with an advanced solid tumor such as melanoma, head and neck, liver or kidney cancer.

The chain uses TRBV6-6 and TRBJ1-2, with unresolved D. The CDR3 contains 12 residues. Germline lookup yields CDR1 MNHNY and CDR2 SVGAGI (reference sequence). Trimming stripped 6 bases from V and 5 bases from J, with 10 bases between. The CDR3 spells CASSLGTYGYTF. In nucleotides, the CDR3 is TGTGCCAGCAGCCTTGGAACATATGGCTACACCTTC.

The V call is TRBV10-3, the J call TRBJ2-7; 12 bases fit TRBD1. CDR3 size: 17 residues. Losses at the gene ends were 0 bases for V and 6 bases for J; bases not matched to a gene: 9. Germline lookup yields CDR1 ENHRY and CDR2 SYGVKD. CDR3 loop: CAISESATGQGAREQYF. Written as DNA, the CDR3 is TGTGCCATCAGTGAGTCCGCAACGGGACAGGGGGCGCGCGAGCAGTACTTC.

V is TRBV5-1 and J is TRBJ1-5; 8 bases line up with TRBD1. V trimming: 0 bases; J trimming: 4 bases; junction bases outside the gene matches: 3. Germline V CDR1 and CDR2: SGHRS, YFSETQ. The CDR3 is made up of 15 amino acids. This CDR3 is CASSLVGDRNQPQHF. Written as DNA, the CDR3 is TGCGCCAGCAGCTTGGTTGGGGACAGGAATCAGCCCCAGCATTTT.

This chain joins TRBV30 and TRBJ2-7; D ambiguous. This CDR3 is 13 amino acids long. The ends were cut back, 2 bases at V and 3 bases at J, with 11 bases in the middle. Germline V lookup: CDR1 GTSNPN, CDR2 SVGIG (reference sequence). DNA for the CDR3: TGTGCCTGGAGTCGAGGCAGTATCTACGAGCAGTACTTC. Translated, it gives CAWSRGSIYEQYF.

The chain joins TRBV27 to TRBJ2-5; D remains ambiguous. Matching the DNA end better, TRBJ2-7 makes the J call doubtful. Germline CDR1 reads MNHEY; CDR2 reads SMNVEV (reference sequence). The CDR3 is made up of 13 amino acids. The CDR3 DNA reads as TGTGCCAGCAGCCGGGCCCGCTCCTACGAGCAGTACTTC. This translates into CASSRARSYEQYF.

The chain combines TRBV4-2 with TRBJ1-1, with a tentative D call TRBD1 (5 bases). The germline V gene has CDR1 LGHNA and CDR2 YNFKEQ. V was trimmed by 5 bases and J by 1 base, leaving 11 bases between them. The CDR3 runs 14 residues. This CDR3 reads CASSESGGNTEAFF. The CDR3 DNA is TGTGCCAGCAGCGAAAGCGGGGGGAACACTGAAGCTTTCTTT.

The genes are TRBV30 and TRBJ1-5; D not resolved. This CDR3 is 12 amino acids long. V was trimmed by 2 bases and J by 4 bases, leaving 6 bases between them. CDR1 is GTSNPN, CDR2 SVGIG, per germline (reference sequence). This CDR3 is CAWSIGNQPQHF. CDR3 coding DNA: TGTGCCTGGAGTATCGGGAATCAGCCCCAGCATTTT.

This clone is a singleton in its sample. V and J are TRBV6-1 and TRBJ1-1; D gene unclear. Germline assignment: CDR1 MNHNS and CDR2 SASEGT. This CDR3 contains 17 residues. The ends were cut back, 3 bases at V and 0 bases at J, with 17 bases in the middle. CDR3 protein: CASSDAHFANMNTEAFF. CDR3 coding DNA: TGTGCCAGCAGTGATGCGCACTTCGCAAACATGAACACTGAAGCTTTCTTT.

V and J are TRBV7-2 and TRBJ2-5, with D perhaps TRBD1 (5 bases). CDR1 and CDR2 from the germline V gene are SGHTA and FQGNSA. This CDR3 spans 14 amino acids. Trimming removed 3 bases from V and 10 bases from J, with 18 bases in between. CDR3 DNA sequence: TGTGCCAGCAGCTTTTCGAAGGGGTTATGGGTCCAGTACTTC. Translating it yields CASSFSKGLWVQYF.

The J gene is TRBJ2-7, the V gene TRBV11-2, with TRBD2 matching over 8 bases. CDR1 and CDR2 (germline): SGHAT, FQNNGV. V was clipped by 2 bases and J by 0 bases; unmatched bases: 6. The CDR3 has 16 amino acids. The CDR3: CASSLFAGLVSYEQYF. DNA of the CDR3: TGTGCCAGCAGCTTATTTGCGGGACTAGTCTCCTACGAGCAGTACTTC.

This clone was recorded a few times. V and J are TRBV4-1 and TRBJ2-6, with 8 bases fitting TRBD1. The germline V gene encodes CDR1 MGHRA and CDR2 YSYEKL. This CDR3 has 19 residues. Losses at the gene ends were 0 bases for V and 1 base for J; bases not matched to a gene: 8. The CDR3 loop reads CASSQEGAGGSSGANVLTF. The CDR3 DNA follows: TGCGCCAGCAGCCAAGAAGGGGCAGGGGGCTCTTCTGGGGCCAACGTCCTGACTTTC.